This TCR beta chain was identified during a study of neurological immune-mediated disorders. This clonotype was seen at least ten times. CDR3 length: 14 amino acids. V dropped 1 base and J dropped 5; count of bases not matched to a gene: 5. Germline values: CDR1 SEHNR, CDR2 FQNEAQ (reference sequence). Time point described: longitudinal time-point 2. TCRdb called the 5' RACE reads again in MiXCR, with one record for every CDR3 protein. The table records around 49,000 distinct CDR3 sequences, around 13% of them present only once. The sample taken for sequencing was PBMCs. This chain connects TRBV7-9 to TRBJ2-7; 7 nucleotides line up with TRBD1. The source is a male donor with HTLV-1-associated myelopathy (HAM/TSP). The chain's CDR3 is CASSLGGGGDEQYF. Here the CDR3 DNA reads TGTGCCAGCAGCTTAGGAGGGGGCGGTGACGAGCAGTACTTC.